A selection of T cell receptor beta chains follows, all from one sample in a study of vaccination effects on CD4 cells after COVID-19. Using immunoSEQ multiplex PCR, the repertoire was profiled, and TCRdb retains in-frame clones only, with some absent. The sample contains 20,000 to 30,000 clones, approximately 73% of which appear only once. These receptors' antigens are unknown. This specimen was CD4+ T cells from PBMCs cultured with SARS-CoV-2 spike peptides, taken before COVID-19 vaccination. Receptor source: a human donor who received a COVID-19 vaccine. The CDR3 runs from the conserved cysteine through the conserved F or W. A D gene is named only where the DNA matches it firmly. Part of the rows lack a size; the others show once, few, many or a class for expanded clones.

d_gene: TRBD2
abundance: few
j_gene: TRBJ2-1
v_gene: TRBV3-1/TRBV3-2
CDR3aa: CASSQPGLGFNEQFF
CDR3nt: TGTGCCAGCAGCCAACCGGGACTAGGATTCAATGAGCAGTTCTTC

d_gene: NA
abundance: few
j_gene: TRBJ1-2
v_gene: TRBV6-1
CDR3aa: CASSEVGRPAGYTF
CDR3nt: TGTGCCAGCAGTGAAGTCGGGCGTCCGGCTGGCTACACCTTC

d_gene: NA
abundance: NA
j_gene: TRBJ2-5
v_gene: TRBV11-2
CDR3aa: CASSLALGREETQYF
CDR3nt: TGTGCCAGCAGCTTAGCCCTCGGGCGGGAAGAGACCCAGTACTTC

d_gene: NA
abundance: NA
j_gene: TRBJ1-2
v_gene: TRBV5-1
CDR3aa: CASSLTSGAGYGYTF
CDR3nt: TGCGCCAGCAGCCTGACCTCAGGGGCAGGGTATGGCTACACCTTC

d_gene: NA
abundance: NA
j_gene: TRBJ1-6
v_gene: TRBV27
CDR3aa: CASSVEVFSPLHF
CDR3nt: TGTGCCAGCAGCGTTGAGGTTTTTTCACCCCTCCACTTT

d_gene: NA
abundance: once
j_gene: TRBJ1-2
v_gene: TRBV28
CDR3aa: CASSQGSNYGYTF
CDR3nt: TGTGCCAGCAGCCAGGGCTCAAACTATGGCTACACCTTC

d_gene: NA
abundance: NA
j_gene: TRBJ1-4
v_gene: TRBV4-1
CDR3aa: CASSHGIEKLFF
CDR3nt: TGCGCCAGCAGCCACGGGATTGAAAAACTGTTTTTT

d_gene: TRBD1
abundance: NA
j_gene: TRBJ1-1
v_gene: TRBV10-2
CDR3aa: CASSGQGTNTEAFF
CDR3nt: TGCGCCAGCAGTGGACAGGGCACGAACACTGAAGCTTTCTTT

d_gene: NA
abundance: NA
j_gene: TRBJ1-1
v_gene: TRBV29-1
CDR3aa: CSVQFRGVRTNTEAFF
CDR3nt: TGCAGCGTTCAATTTCGGGGGGTGCGAACGAACACTGAAGCTTTCTTT

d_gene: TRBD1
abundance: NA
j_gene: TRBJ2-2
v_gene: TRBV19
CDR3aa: CASRALDRGLLAGELFF
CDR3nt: TGTGCCAGTAGGGCTCTGGACAGGGGATTGTTAGCCGGGGAGCTGTTTTTT

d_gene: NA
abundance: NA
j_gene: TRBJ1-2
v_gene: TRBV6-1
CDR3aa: CASSDIHAGDYGYTF
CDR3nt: TGTGCCAGCAGTGACATCCACGCCGGAGATTATGGCTACACCTTC

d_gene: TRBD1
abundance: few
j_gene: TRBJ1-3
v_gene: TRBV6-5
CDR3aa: CASSPDRAGNTIYF
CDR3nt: TGTGCCAGCAGCCCCGACAGGGCTGGAAACACCATATATTTT

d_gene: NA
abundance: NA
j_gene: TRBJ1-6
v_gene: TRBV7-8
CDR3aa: CASSLIEANSPLHF
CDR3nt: TGTGCCAGCAGCTTAATCGAGGCTAATTCACCCCTCCACTTT

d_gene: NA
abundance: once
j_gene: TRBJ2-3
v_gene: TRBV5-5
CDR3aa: CASSLDAGRDTQYF
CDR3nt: TGTGCCAGCAGCTTGGACGCGGGGCGGGATACGCAGTATTTT

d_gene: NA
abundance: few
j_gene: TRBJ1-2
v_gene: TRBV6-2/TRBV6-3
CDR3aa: CASGWGPYGYTF
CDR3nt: TGTGCCAGCGGTTGGGGGCCCTACGGCTACACCTTC

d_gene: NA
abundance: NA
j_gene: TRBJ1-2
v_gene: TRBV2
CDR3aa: CASTTMEGGRGYTF
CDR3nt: TGTGCCAGCACCACGATGGAAGGGGGACGAGGCTACACCTTC

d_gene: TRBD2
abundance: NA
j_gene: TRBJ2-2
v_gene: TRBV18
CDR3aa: CASSRRTSGTAGELFF
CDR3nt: TGTGCCAGCTCACGACGGACTAGCGGGACGGCCGGGGAGCTGTTTTTT

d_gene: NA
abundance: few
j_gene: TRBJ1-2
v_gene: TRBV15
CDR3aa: CATSRDYGGYTF
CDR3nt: TGTGCCACCAGCAGAGATTATGGTGGCTACACCTTC

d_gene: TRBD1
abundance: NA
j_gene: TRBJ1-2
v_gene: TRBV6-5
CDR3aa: CASMAGGLYGYTF
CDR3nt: TGTGCCAGCATGGCAGGGGGGCTCTATGGCTACACCTTC

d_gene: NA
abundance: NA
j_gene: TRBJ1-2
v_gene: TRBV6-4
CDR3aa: CASSVELQGYGYTF
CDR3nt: TGTGCCAGCAGTGTCGAATTACAGGGCTATGGCTACACCTTC

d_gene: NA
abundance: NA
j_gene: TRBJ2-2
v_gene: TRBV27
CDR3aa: CASRRLLGDSGELFF
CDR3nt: TGTGCCAGCAGGAGACTCCTAGGGGATTCCGGGGAGCTGTTTTTT

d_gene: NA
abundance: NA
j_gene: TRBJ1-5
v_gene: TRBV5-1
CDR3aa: CASSLEGNSNQPQHF
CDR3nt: TGCGCCAGCAGCTTGGAGGGTAATAGCAATCAGCCCCAGCATTTT

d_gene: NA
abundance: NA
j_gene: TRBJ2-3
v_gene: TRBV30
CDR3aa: CAWTGADTQYF
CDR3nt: TGTGCCTGGACCGGGGCAGATACGCAGTATTTT

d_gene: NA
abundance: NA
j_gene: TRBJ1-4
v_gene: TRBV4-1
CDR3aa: CASSQLTITGTAGEKLFF
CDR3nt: TGCGCCAGCAGCCAGCTGACCATCACCGGGACCGCGGGCGAAAAACTGTTTTTT

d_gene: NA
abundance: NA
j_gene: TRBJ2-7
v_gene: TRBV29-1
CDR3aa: CSASDGTYEQYF
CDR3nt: TGCAGCGCCTCCGACGGGACCTACGAGCAGTACTTC

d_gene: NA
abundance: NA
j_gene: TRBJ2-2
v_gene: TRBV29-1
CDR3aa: CSVGASAGNTGELFF
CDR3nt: TGCAGCGTTGGAGCATCAGCGGGGAACACCGGGGAGCTGTTTTTT

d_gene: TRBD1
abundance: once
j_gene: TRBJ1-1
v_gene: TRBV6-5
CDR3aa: CASYSGGGPAEAFF
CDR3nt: TGTGCCAGCTATTCAGGGGGTGGGCCCGCTGAAGCTTTCTTT

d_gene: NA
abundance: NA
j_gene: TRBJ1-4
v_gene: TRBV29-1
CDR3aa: CSGGNHGEKLFF
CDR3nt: TGCAGCGGCGGGAATCACGGTGAAAAACTGTTTTTT

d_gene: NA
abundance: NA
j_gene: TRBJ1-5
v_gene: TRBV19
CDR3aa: CASSLTASSNQPQHF
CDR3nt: TGTGCCAGTAGTTTGACGGCCTCTAGCAATCAGCCCCAGCATTTT

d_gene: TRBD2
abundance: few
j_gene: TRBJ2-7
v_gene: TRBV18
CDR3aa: CASSPPGLVLEQYF
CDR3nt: TGTGCCAGCTCACCACCCGGACTAGTCCTCGAGCAGTACTTC

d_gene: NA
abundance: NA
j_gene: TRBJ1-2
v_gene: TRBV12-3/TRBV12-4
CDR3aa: CASRDTSPYGYTF
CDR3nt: TGTGCCAGCAGGGATACATCTCCCTATGGCTACACCTTC

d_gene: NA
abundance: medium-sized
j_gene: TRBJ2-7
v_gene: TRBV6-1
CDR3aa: CASSEVPGATDEQYF
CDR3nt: TGTGCCAGCAGTGAAGTCCCGGGAGCAACCGACGAGCAGTACTTC

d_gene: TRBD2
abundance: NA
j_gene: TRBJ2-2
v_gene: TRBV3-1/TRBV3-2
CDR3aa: CASSQGGLVTGELFF
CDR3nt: TGTGCCAGCAGCCAAGGCGGACTAGTTACCGGGGAGCTGTTTTTT

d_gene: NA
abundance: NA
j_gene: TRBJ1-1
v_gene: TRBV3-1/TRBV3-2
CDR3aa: CASSHRSPEAFF
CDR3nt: TGTGCCAGCAGTCACAGGTCTCCTGAAGCTTTCTTT

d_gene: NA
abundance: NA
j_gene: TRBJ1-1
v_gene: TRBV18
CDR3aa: CASSPPSTGTTEAFF
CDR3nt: TGTGCCAGCTCACCACCGTCTACAGGGACCACTGAAGCTTTCTTT

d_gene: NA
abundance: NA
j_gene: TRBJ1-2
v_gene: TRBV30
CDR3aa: CAWTFGSGYTF
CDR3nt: TGTGCCTGGACCTTCGGGAGCGGCTACACCTTC

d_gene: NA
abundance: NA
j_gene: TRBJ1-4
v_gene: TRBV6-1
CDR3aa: CASSEGTVGKLFF
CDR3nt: TGTGCCAGCAGTGAAGGGACAGTCGGAAAACTGTTTTTT

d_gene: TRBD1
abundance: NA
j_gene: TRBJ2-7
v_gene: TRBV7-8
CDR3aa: CASSVGRDRAREQYF
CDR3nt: TGTGCCAGCAGCGTAGGCCGGGACAGGGCTCGAGAGCAGTACTTC

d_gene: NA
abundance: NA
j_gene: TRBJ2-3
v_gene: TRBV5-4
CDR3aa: CASSFVRAGTSTDTQYF
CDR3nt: TGTGCCAGCAGCTTTGTGCGCGCGGGGACTAGCACAGATACGCAGTATTTT

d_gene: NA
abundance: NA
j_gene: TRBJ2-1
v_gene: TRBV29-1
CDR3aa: CSVQKVSSASSYNEQFF
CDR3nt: TGCAGCGTCCAGAAGGTTAGTAGCGCGAGCTCCTACAATGAGCAGTTCTTC

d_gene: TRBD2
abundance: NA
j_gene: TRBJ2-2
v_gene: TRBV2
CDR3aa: CASSVLAGIGELFF
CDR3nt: TGTGCCAGCAGTGTACTAGCGGGCATCGGGGAGCTGTTTTTT

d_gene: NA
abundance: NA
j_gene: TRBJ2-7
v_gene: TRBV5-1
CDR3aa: CASSLEPGRTFYEQYF
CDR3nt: TGCGCCAGCAGCTTGGAGCCGGGACGGACTTTCTACGAGCAGTACTTC

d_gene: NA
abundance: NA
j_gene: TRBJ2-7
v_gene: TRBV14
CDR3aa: CASSRSREQYF
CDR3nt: TGTGCCAGCAGCCGTAGCCGCGAGCAGTACTTC

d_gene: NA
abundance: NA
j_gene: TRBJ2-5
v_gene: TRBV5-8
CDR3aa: CASSLVRVAQETQYF
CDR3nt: TGTGCCAGCAGCTTGGTCAGGGTTGCTCAAGAGACCCAGTACTTC

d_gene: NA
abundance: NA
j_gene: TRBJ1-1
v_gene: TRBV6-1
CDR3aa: CASSEGTVWAYKDTEAFF
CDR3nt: TGTGCCAGCAGTGAAGGGACGGTCTGGGCCTACAAGGACACTGAAGCTTTCTTT

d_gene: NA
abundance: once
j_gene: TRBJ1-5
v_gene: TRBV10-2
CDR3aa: CASSANLRRRGNQPQHF
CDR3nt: TGCGCCAGCAGCGCCAATCTGCGGCGCAGGGGCAATCAGCCCCAGCATTTT

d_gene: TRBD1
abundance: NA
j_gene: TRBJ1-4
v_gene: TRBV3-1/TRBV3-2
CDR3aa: CASSHSGTGDEKLFF
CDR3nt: TGTGCCAGCAGCCACTCCGGGACAGGGGATGAAAAACTGTTTTTT

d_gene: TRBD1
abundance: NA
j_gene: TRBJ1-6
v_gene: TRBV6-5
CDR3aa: CASSSTGNNSPLHF
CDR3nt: TGTGCCAGCAGTTCGACAGGGAATAATTCACCCCTCCACTTT

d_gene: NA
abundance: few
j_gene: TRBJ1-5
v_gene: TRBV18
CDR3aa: CASSRGNQPQHF
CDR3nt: TGTGCCAGCTCACGGGGGAATCAGCCCCAGCATTTT

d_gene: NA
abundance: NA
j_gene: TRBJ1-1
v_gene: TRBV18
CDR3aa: CASSPLDRGEAFF
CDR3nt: TGTGCCAGCTCACCACTCGATAGGGGGGAAGCTTTCTTT

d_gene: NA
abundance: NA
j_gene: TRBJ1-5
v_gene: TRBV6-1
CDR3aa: CASSEAKRGGQPQHF
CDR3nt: TGTGCCAGCAGTGAAGCTAAGAGGGGAGGACAGCCCCAGCATTTT

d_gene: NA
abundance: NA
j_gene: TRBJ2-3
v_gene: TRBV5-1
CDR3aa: CASSGVIERFSTDTQYF
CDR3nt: TGCGCCAGCAGCGGGGTGATTGAAAGGTTTAGCACAGATACGCAGTATTTT

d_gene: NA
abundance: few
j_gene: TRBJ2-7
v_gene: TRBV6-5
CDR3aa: CASSLRGYEQYF
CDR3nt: TGTGCCAGCAGTCTTAGGGGGTACGAGCAGTACTTC

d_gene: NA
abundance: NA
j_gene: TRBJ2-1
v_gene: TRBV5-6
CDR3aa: CASTSGGEQFF
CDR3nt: TGTGCCAGCACCTCCGGGGGAGAGCAGTTCTTC